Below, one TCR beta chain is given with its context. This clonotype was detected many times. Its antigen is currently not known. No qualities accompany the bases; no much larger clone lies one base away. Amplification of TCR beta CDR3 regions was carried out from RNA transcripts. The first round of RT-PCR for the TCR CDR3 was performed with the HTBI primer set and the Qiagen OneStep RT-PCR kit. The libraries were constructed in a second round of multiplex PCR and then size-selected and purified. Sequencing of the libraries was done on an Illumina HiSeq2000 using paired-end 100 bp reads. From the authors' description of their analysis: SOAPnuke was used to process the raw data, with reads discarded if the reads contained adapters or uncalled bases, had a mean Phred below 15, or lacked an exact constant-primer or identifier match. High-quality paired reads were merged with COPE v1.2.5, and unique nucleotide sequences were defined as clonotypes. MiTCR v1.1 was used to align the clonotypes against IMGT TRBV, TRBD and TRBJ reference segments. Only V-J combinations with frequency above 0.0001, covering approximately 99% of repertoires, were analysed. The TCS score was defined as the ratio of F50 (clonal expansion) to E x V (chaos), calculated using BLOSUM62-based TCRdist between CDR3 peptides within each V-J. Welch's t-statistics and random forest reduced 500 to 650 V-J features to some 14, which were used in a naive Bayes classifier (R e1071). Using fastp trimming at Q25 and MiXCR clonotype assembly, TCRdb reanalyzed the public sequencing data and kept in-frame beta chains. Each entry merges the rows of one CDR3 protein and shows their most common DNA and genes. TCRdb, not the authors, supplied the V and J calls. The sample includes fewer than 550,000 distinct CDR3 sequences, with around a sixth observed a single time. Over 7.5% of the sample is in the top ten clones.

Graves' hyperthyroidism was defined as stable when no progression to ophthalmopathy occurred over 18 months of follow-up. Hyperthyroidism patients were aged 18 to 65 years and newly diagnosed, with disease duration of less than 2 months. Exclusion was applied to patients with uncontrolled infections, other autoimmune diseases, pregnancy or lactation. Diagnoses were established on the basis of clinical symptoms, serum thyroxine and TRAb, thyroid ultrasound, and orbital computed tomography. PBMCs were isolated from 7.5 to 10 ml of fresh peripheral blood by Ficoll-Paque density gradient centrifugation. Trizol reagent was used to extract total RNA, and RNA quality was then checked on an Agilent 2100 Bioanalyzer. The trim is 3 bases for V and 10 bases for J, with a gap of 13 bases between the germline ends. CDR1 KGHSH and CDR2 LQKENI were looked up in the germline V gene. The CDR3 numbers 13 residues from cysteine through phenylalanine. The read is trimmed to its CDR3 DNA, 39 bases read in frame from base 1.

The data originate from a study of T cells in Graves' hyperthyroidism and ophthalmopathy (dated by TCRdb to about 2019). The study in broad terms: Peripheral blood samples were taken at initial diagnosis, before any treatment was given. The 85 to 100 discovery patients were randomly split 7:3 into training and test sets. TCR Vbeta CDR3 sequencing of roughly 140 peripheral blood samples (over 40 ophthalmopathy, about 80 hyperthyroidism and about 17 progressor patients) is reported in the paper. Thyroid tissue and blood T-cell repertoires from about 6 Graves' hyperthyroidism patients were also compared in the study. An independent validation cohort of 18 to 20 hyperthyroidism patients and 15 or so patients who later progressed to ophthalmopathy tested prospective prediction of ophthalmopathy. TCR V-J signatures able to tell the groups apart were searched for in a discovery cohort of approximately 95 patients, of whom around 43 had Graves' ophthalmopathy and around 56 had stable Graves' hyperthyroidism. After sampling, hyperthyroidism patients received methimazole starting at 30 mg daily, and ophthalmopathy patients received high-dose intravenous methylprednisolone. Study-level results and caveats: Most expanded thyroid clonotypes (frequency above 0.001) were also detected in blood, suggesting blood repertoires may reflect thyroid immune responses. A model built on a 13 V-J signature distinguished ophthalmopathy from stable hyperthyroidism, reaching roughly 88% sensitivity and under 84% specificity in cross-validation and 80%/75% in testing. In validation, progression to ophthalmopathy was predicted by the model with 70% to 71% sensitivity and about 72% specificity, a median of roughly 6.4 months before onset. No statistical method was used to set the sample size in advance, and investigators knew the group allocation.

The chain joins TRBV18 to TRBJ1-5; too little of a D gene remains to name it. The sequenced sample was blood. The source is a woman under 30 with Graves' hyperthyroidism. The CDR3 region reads CASSPKVEGPQHF. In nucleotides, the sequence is TGTGCCAGCTCACCCAAGGTTGAAGGACCCCAGCATTTT.